This TCR beta chain was captured in a study of blood T cell repertoires in COVID-19. As for the study in general: PBMCs, B-cell-depleted T cells, or T cells provided the cDNA or gDNA that made up the material.

This clone has a handful of counts. As processed by the authors: Researchers report that nucleated cell counts were estimated from reference gene primer amplification. TCRdb's table, derived via immunoSEQ multiplex PCR, lists solely in-frame clones and lacks some. V and J calls and clone size are given by that table; D and trimming were obtained from the DNA. The sample records around 470,000 clones, roughly nine tenths being singletons. The TCR was taken from a man between 18 and 35 years old with COVID-19, enrolled during active disease. Source material: peripheral blood.

CDR3 loop: CASSDTSGSSYNEQFF. DNA for the CDR3: TGTGCCAGCAGCGACACTAGCGGGAGCTCCTACAATGAGCAGTTCTTC. The rearrangement joins TRBV11-3 to TRBJ2-1; 11 bases match TRBD2. V was pared by 5 bases and J by 0 bases, with 3 bases of the junction left unmatched. Looked up from germline, CDR1 is SGHNT and CDR2 is YENEEA. The CDR3 extends over 16 amino acids.